The T cell receptor beta chain under discussion was sequenced for a study of T cell repertoires in cytomegalovirus infection. Findings and limits, study-wide: Carriers of CMV and the relevant HLA type were discriminated by public TCR beta frequency.

In its sample, this clonotype was seen a few times. What it binds is unknown. TCRdb called the reads again in MiXCR, with one record for every CDR3 protein. This sample has 550,000 to 850,000 distinct CDR3 sequences, with around a third found just once. The CDR3 covers 14 residues. Trimming took off 1 base at V and 2 bases at J, with 9 bases between the two ends. Germline V lookup: CDR1 SGHNT, CDR2 YYREEE (reference sequence). J is TRBJ1-2 and V is TRBV5-4, with D uncertain. The sequences come from cultured PBMCs, collected from culture after CMV antigen stimulation. This TCR came from a human donor in good health (CMV status not recorded). Some clones in this sample may be carry-over from other donors' samples. CDR3 sequence reads: CASSLMWANYGYTF. The CDR3 bases are TGTGCCAGCAGCTTGATGTGGGCGAACTATGGCTACACCTTC.